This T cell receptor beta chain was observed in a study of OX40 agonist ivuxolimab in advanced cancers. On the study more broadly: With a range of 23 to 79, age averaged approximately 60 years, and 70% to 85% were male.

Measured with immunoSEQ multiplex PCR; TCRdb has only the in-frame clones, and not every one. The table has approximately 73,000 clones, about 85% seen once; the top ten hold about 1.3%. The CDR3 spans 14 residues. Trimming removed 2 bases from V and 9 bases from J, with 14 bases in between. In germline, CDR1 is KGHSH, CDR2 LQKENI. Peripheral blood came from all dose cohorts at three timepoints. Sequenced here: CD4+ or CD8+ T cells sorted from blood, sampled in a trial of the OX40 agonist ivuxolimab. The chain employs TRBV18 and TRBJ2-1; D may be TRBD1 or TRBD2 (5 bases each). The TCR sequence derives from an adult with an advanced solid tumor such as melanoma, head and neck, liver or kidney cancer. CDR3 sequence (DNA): TGTGCCAGCTCACCATTCGGGGCGTGGAGTGAGCAGTTCTTC. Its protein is CASSPFGAWSEQFF.